The rows below give T cell receptor beta chains drawn from one sample of a study of T-cell memory formation after mild COVID-19. A single record per CDR3 protein comes from TCRdb applying MiXCR to the 5' RACE reads. The table records about 200,000 distinct CDR3 sequences, approximately 20% of them present only once. Sequenced sample: PBMCs or a T cell subset sorted from them (not recorded which). The receptors derive from an adult woman who had mild COVID-19 (a few samples of this study predate the infection). Cell type and time point are not known. Both conserved end residues are trimmed from each CDR3. The order of the fields is D gene, V gene, CDR3 protein. D genes are given only for firm matches.

>.|TRBV27
ASSLGGGRSYNEQF
>TRBD2|TRBV5-1
ASSLVSSGYNEQF
>TRBD1|TRBV20-1
SAGQGVRGEQY
>.|TRBV29-1
SAGTGIHYGYT
>.|TRBV15
ATAKNPTNTGELF
>.|TRBV20-1
SARTWGEGSPLH
>.|TRBV4-1
ASSQPTGRAGELF
>.|TRBV29-1
SVGFRDTQY
>.|TRBV5-6
ASSPSGTPYNEQF
>.|TRBV5-1
ASRRDTNNSPLH
>TRBD1|TRBV29-1
SAGTANTEAF
>.|TRBV9
ASSVAVARNEKLF
>.|TRBV11-1
ASSFGQGKYNEQF
>.|TRBV18
ASSPLGQKDGYT
>TRBD1|TRBV14
ASSHYRGTGANTEAF
>TRBD1|TRBV9
ASSVGQGLVYEQY
>.|TRBV29-1
SEGRRTEAF
>TRBD2|TRBV7-2
ASSPLAGAGGELF
>.|TRBV18
ASSPGNLNTEAF
>.|TRBV6-6
ASSYFEGAPEQY
>TRBD1|TRBV2
ASSFSPGGTNEKLF
>TRBD2|TRBV12-3/TRBV12-4
ASRGAGLAGGETQY
>.|TRBV5-5
ASMRGPNTADTQY
>.|TRBV7-2
ASSPAAASETQY
>.|TRBV5-1
ASSPQGPNYGYT
>TRBD1|TRBV5-1
ASKGAMNTEAF
>.|TRBV6-5
ASSYGTWNEKLF
>.|TRBV20-1
SAGSLTYEQY
>TRBD2|TRBV24-1
ATSLAGGPSKNEQF
>.|TRBV18
ASSPAGFEAF
>.|TRBV7-2
ASSLQGGGRNTEAF
>TRBD2|TRBV6-1
ASSVGGGYNEQF
>.|TRBV29-1
SAGSAGTTNEKLF
>.|TRBV5-1
ASSLAGTRSSYEQY
>.|TRBV21-1
ASSNRAYSYNEQF
>.|TRBV12-5
ASGLVSNGDTQC
>.|TRBV9
ASSVSTEYNEQF
>TRBD1|TRBV7-6
ASSLVGTGVGNTIY
>.|TRBV25-1
ASSERFSGANVLT
>TRBD1|TRBV7-2
ASSLRTGGPPNYGYT
>.|TRBV10-3
AIKEGFDTGELF
>.|TRBV24-1
ATSEAGSNEKLF
>.|TRBV18
ASSPGRVAEAF
>.|TRBV14
ASSQAVAGAYNSPLH
>TRBD2|TRBV2
ASSYPGLAGYNEQF
>.|TRBV10-3
AISGWGGYT
>TRBD1|TRBV5-1
ASSHGTGNEKLF
>.|TRBV12-3/TRBV12-4
ASSSLRTDGYT
>.|TRBV5-1
ASSPQGSTDTQY
>.|TRBV3-1
ASSTTLNTEAF
>TRBD1|TRBV4-3
ASSQEGQGIYEQY
>TRBD1|TRBV10-3
AMRGLSIAEQY
>TRBD1|TRBV12-3/TRBV12-4
ASSATGDIGYEQY
>.|TRBV5-1
ASSSEGSFFEQY
>TRBD1|TRBV12-3/TRBV12-4
ASRKGQPYEQY